This TCR beta chain was captured in a study of shared clonotypes between healthy human individuals. Naive CD8 isolation took CD45RO-negative cells positively selected for CCR7 and excluded terminally differentiated effector memory CD45RA+ cells. TCRdb's table, derived via immunoSEQ multiplex PCR, lists solely in-frame clones and lacks some. The data contain over 2,000,000 clones, about 94% of them singletons. The CDR3 totals 16 residues. The V end was cut by 5 bases, the J end by 2 bases, with 16 bases between. Germline V gene lookup returns CDR1 MNHEY and CDR2 SMNVEV (reference sequence). The receptor's source is a man aged 18-30 years in good health. Some clones in this sample may be carry-over from other donors' samples. The source material was naive CD8+ T cells from PBMCs. The genes are TRBV27 and TRBJ1-5; a possible D gene is TRBD1 (6 bases). DNA for the CDR3: TGTGCCAGCAGTCCCGAACAGGGTATCGGCAATCAGCCCCAGCATTTT. As protein: CASSPEQGIGNQPQHF.